The present T cell receptor (beta chain) was sequenced within a study of T-cell reconstitution after alpha-beta-depleted transplantation in children. This sample's TCRbeta library carried unique molecular identifier barcodes. TCRdb used MiXCR to reprocess the PCR reads, holding one entry per CDR3 protein. The data contain 200,000 to 250,000 distinct CDR3 sequences, 8% to 9.5% of them seen just once; the ten biggest clones take up about 6%. The starting material was PBMCs from the stem cell graft donor, obtained from the stem cell graft. This TCR came from a human donor who donated a stem cell graft to a child with acute lymphoblastic leukemia.

In DNA, the CDR3 is TGTGCCAGCAGCTCACTTCAGGGACAGGCGAATTCACCCCTCCACTTT. As protein: CASSSLQGQANSPLHF. The V gene is TRBV7-6, the J gene TRBJ1-6; 8 bases are shared with TRBD1. The CDR3 contains 16 residues. V shed 4 bases, J shed 7 bases, and the junction held 9 bases outside the gene matches. Looked up from germline, CDR1 is SGHVS and CDR2 is FNYEAQ.